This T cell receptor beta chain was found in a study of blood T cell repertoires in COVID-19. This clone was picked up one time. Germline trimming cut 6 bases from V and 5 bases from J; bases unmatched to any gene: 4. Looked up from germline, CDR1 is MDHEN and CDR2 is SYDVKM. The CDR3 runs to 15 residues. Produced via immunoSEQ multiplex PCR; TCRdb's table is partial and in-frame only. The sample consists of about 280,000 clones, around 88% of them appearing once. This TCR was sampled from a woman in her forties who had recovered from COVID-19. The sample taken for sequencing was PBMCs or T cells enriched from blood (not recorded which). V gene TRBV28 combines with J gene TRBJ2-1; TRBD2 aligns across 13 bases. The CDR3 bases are TGTGCCAGCAGCCGACTAGCGGGGGGCAACAATGAGCAGTTCTTC. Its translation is CASSRLAGGNNEQFF.